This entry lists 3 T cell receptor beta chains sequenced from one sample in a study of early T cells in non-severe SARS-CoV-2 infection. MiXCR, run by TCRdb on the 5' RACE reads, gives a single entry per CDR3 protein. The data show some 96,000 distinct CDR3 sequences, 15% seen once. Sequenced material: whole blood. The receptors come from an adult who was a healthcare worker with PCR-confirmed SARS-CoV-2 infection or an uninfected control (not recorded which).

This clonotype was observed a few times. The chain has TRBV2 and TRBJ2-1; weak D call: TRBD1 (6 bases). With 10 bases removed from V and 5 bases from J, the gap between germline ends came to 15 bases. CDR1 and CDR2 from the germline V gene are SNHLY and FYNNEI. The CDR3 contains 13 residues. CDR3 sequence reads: CATYRDVNNEQFF. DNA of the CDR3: TGTGCCACCTACAGGGATGTAAACAATGAGCAGTTCTTC.

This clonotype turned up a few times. In DNA, the CDR3 is TGTGCCACGTCCGGTGATAGGACGGGGCGATACTTC. Its translation is CATSGDRTGRYF. This chain links TRBV28 with TRBJ2-7; D tentatively fits TRBD1 or TRBD2 (5 bases each). The CDR3 is 12 residues long. Trimming pared 10 bases from V and 13 bases from J, leaving 23 bases between. CDR1 MDHEN and CDR2 SYDVKM come from the germline V gene.

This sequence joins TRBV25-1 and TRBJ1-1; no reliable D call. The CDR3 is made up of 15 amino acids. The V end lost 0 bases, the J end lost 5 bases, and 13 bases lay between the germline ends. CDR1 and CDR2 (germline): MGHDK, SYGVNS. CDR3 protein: CASSEYRGRETEAFF. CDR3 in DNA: TGTGCCAGCAGTGAATATCGGGGAAGGGAGACTGAAGCTTTCTTT.